The entry that follows covers one T cell receptor beta chain sequence. This sample stems from a study of blood T cell repertoires in COVID-19. Across the whole study: Spain, Italy and the United States supplied samples that represented acute and convalescent COVID-19.

In the source study's methods: Using reference gene primer amplification, nucleated cell counts were estimated. Method: immunoSEQ multiplex PCR; TCRdb's copy keeps in-frame clones and lacks some. The V and J calls and clone size are taken from that table; D and trimming were inferred from the DNA. The sample has some 330,000 clones, under 90% seen once. In germline, CDR1 is SGHDN, CDR2 FVKESK. Trimming pared 1 base from V and 0 bases from J, leaving 8 bases between. This CDR3 is built from 15 residues. This study enrolled people aged roughly 18 to 90 from about two dozen US geographic areas. Clinical histories supplied by participants themselves formed the basis of cohort assignment.

The chain recombines TRBV14 with TRBJ2-3; TRBD2 might be the D (5 bases). Sequencing used PBMCs or T cells enriched from blood (not recorded which). The receptor was isolated from a man aged 30 to 39 who had recovered from COVID-19. The CDR3 coding sequence is TGTGCCAGCAGCCAAGTGCGGACTAGCACAGATACGCAGTATTTT. The encoded protein is CASSQVRTSTDTQYF.